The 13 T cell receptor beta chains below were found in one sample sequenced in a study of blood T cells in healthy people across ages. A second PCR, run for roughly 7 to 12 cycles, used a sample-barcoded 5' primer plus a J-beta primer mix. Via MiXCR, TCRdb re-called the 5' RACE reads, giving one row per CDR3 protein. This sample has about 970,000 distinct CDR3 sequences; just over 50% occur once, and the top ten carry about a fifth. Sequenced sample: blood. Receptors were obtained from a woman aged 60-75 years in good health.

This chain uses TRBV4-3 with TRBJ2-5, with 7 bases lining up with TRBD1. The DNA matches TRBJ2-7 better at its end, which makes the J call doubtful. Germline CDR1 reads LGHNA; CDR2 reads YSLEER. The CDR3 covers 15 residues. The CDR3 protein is CASSQLPQGGFEQYF. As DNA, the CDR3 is TGCGCCAGCAGCCAACTCCCCCAAGGGGGCTTCGAGCAGTACTTC.

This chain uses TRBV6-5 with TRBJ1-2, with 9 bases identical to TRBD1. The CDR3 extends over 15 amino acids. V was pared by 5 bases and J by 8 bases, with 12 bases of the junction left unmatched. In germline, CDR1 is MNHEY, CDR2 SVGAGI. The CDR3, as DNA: TGTGCCAGCAGTCCCATGCCGGGACAGGGTTACGGCTACACCTTC. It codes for CASSPMPGQGYGYTF.

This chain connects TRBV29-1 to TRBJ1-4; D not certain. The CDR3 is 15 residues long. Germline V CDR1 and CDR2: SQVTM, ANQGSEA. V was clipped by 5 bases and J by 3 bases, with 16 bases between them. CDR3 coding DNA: TGCAGCGTTCGCCAGAAGGGAGTCTCTAATGAAAAACTGTTTTTT. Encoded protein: CSVRQKGVSNEKLFF. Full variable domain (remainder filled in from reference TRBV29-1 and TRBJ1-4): SAVISQKPSRDICQRGTSLTIQCQVDSQVTMMFWYRQQPGQSLTLIATANQGSEATYESGFVIDKFPISRPNLTFSTLTVSNMSPEDSSIYLCSVRQKGVSNEKLFFGSGTQLSVL.

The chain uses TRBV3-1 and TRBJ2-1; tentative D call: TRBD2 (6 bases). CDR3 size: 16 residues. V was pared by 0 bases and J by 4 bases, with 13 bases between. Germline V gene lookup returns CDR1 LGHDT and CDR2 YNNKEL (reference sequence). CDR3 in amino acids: CASSQDLSSAYNEQFF. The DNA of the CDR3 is TGTGCCAGCAGCCAAGATCTGTCTAGCGCTTACAATGAGCAGTTCTTC.

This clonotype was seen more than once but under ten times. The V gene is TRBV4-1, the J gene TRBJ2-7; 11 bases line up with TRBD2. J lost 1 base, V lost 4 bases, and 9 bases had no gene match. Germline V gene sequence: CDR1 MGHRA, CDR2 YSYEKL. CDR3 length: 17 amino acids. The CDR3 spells CASSLLLAGGSSYEQYF. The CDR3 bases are TGCGCCAGCAGCCTTCTTTTAGCGGGAGGGTCTTCCTACGAGCAGTACTTC.

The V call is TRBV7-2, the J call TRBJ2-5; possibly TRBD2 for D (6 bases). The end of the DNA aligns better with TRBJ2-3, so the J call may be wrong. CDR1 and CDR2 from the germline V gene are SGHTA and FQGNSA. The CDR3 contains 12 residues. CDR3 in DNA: TGTGCCAGCAGCTTGGAGGGGAGGACGCAGTATTTT. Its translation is CASSLEGRTQYF.

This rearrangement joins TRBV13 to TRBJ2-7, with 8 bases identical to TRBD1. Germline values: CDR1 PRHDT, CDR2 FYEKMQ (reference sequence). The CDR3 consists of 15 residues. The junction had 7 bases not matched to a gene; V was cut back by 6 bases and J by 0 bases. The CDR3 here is CASSPRQGSSYEQYF. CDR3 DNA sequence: TGTGCCAGCAGTCCTAGACAGGGGAGCTCCTACGAGCAGTACTTC.

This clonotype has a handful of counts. The CDR3 region has the DNA TGTGCCAGCTCACGGGACAGGGGGCCTCCCCACGAGCAGTACTTC. It yields the protein CASSRDRGPPHEQYF. The chain carries TRBV28 and TRBJ2-7; TRBD1 matches 12 bases. The J segment lost 5 bases and the V segment lost 8 bases, leaving 10 bases of the junction unmatched. Germline loops: CDR1 MDHEN, CDR2 SYDVKM. This CDR3 region has 15 residues.

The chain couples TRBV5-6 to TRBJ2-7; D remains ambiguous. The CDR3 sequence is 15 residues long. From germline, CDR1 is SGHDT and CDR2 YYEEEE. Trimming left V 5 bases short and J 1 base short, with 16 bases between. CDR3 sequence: CASSYKPSSSYEQYF. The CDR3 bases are TGTGCCAGCAGTTACAAGCCTTCCAGTTCCTACGAGCAGTACTTC.

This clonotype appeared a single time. The CDR3, as DNA: TGTGCCAGCAGTGAAGACCGGGGGCACCCACAGGAGTTCTTC. Translating it yields CASSEDRGHPQEFF. The chain joins TRBV2 to TRBJ2-1, with D possibly being TRBD1 or TRBD2 (6 bases each). The CDR3 spans 14 residues. Per germline, CDR1 SNHLY and CDR2 FYNNEI. V was clipped by 1 base and J by 14 bases, with 18 bases between them.

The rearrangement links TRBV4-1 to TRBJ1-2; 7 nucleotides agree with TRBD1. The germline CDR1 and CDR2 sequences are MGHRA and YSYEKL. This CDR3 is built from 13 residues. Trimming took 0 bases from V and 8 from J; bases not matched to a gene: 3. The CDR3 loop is CASSQERGQGYTF. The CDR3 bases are TGCGCCAGCAGCCAAGAGAGGGGGCAGGGCTACACCTTC.

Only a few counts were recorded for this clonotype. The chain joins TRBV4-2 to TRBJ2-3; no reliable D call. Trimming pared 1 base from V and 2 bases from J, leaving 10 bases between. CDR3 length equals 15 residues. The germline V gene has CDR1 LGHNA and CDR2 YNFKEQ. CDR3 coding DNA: TGTGCCAGCAGCCAAGTGTGGGCGGACACAGATACGCAGTATTTT. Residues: CASSQVWADTDTQYF.

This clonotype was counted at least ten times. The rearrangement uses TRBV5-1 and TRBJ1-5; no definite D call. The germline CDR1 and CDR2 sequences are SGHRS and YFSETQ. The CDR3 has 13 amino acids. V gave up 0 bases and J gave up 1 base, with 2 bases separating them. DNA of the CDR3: TGCGCCAGCAGCTTGGACAGCAATCAGCCCCAGCATTTT. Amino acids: CASSLDSNQPQHF.